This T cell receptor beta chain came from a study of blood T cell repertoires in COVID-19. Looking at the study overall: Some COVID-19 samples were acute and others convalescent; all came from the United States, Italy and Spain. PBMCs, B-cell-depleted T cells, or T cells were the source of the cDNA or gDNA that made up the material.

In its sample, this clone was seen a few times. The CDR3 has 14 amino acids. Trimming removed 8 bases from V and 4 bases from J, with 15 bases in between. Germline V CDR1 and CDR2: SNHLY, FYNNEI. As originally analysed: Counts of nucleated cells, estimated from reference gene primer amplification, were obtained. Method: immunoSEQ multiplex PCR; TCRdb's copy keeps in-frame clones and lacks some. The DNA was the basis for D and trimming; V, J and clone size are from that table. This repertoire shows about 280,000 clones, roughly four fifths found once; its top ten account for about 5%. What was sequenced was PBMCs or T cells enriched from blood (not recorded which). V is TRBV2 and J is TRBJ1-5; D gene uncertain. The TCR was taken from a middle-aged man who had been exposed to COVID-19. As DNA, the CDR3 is TGTGCCAGCGGCGAACGGGTCCGGAATCAGCCCCAGCATTTT. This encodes CASGERVRNQPQHF. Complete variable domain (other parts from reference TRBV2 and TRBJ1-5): EPEVTQTPSHQVTQMGQEVILRCVPISNHLYFYWYRQILGQKVEFLVSFYNNEISEKSEIFDDQFSVERPDGSNFTLKIRSTKLEDSAMYFCASGERVRNQPQHFGDGTRLSIL.